A selection of T cell receptor beta chains follows, all from one sample in a study of blood T cells in healthy people across ages. In TCRdb, the 5' RACE reads were re-called with MiXCR into one record per CDR3 protein. The sample carries hundreds of thousands of distinct CDR3 sequences, roughly three fifths recorded once. Sequenced input: blood. These receptors all stem from a man in his forties in good health. Each CDR3 is given with its conserved first and last residue.

CASISDRGHEQFF | TRBJ2-1 | TRBV6-5
CASSLEGGGNTDTQYF | TRBJ2-3 | TRBV5-1
CASSHREVGPYEQYF | TRBJ2-7 | TRBV28
CASNGAGYGYTF | TRBJ1-2 | TRBV25-1
CSVDFGGASYEQYF | TRBJ2-7 | TRBV29-1
CASSSIDWTHHLSYEQYF | TRBJ2-7 | TRBV7-8
CASSVASRSTDTQYF | TRBJ2-3 | TRBV9
CASSLSSLGGSYEQYF | TRBJ2-7 | TRBV5-1
CASSYHTYNEQFF | TRBJ2-1 | TRBV6-2/TRBV6-3
CSVVVSTEAFF | TRBJ1-1 | TRBV29-1
CASTGLAVLAKNIQYF | TRBJ2-4 | TRBV28
CASSPTPHGADEQYF | - | TRBV9
CASSLVAGEETQYF | TRBJ2-5 | TRBV5-1
CASSLVGGQVLDGYTF | TRBJ1-2 | TRBV7-9
CASSNRGQLFF | TRBJ1-4 | TRBV6-5
CSTPGQQETQYF | TRBJ2-5 | TRBV20-1
CSDRDRAFGYTF | TRBJ1-2 | TRBV29-1
CSADRGGGSGETQYF | - | TRBV20-1
CASSLVEAGGPYEQYF | TRBJ2-7 | TRBV11-2
CASSYGTGAFSTDTQYF | TRBJ2-3 | TRBV7-3
CASSLDWTSGLNEQFF | TRBJ2-1 | TRBV7-2
CASSVTIGVPYEQYF | TRBJ2-7 | TRBV9
CSARPAGNYEQYF | TRBJ2-7 | TRBV20-1
CASSHLYGYTF | TRBJ1-2 | TRBV9
CATSRTDREGPGGYTF | TRBJ1-2 | TRBV15